In its sample, the clone carrying this T cell receptor beta chain was seen once. These data originate in a study of cytomegalovirus exposure and HLA in healthy donors. Germline V gene data show CDR1 as LGHNA and CDR2 as YSLEER. With 3 bases clipped from V and 2 bases from J, the junction kept 4 bases outside the gene matches. The CDR3 has 16 residues. A multiplex PCR was run with 60 Vbeta primers and 13 Jbeta primers. Here immunoSEQ multiplex PCR was the method, and the copy in TCRdb shows in-frame clones only, minus some. The profile shows 100,000 to 150,000 clones, roughly 74% of them singletons. This receptor was identified in a woman aged 50 to 60 in good health and CMV-seropositive. The gene calls are TRBV4-3 and TRBJ2-1; 10 bases are a match to TRBD2. The sequenced sample was PBMCs. The CDR3 DNA reads as TGCGCCAGCAGCCAGACCAGCGGGGGGGCCTACAATGAGCAGTTCTTC. Translation gives CASSQTSGGAYNEQFF.